These T cell receptor beta chains were read from a single sample in a study of blood T cells in healthy people across ages. TCRdb used MiXCR to reprocess the 5' RACE reads, holding one entry per CDR3 protein. The sample shows 650,000 to 950,000 distinct CDR3 sequences, more than 40% of them seen only once. Sequenced material: blood. The receptors derive from a man aged 55 to 70 in good health. The CDR3 runs from the conserved cysteine through the conserved F or W. The order of the fields is V gene, J gene, D gene, CDR3 protein. The D gene is left open where the match is weak.

v_gene: TRBV20-1
j_gene: TRBJ1-2
d_gene: NA
CDR3aa: CSASPGTSRGCTF

v_gene: TRBV29-1
j_gene: TRBJ2-1
d_gene: NA
CDR3aa: CSVRQVGWINEQFF

v_gene: TRBV6-2/TRBV6-3
j_gene: TRBJ1-1
d_gene: NA
CDR3aa: CASSYSDVRGYTEAFF

v_gene: TRBV4-3
j_gene: TRBJ2-3
d_gene: NA
CDR3aa: CASNQERRHVGTDTQYF

v_gene: TRBV10-3
j_gene: TRBJ1-2
d_gene: NA
CDR3aa: CAISSGDYGYTF

v_gene: TRBV28
j_gene: TRBJ1-5
d_gene: NA
CDR3aa: CASSWGRFGDSNQPQHF

v_gene: TRBV3-1
j_gene: TRBJ2-1
d_gene: NA
CDR3aa: CASSLGTQVNEQFF

v_gene: TRBV14
j_gene: TRBJ2-3
d_gene: TRBD1
CDR3aa: CASSHRQGRADTQYF

v_gene: TRBV29-1
j_gene: TRBJ1-2
d_gene: TRBD1
CDR3aa: CSATGVDYGYTF

v_gene: TRBV5-1
j_gene: TRBJ1-2
d_gene: NA
CDR3aa: CASSVLPNYGYTF

v_gene: TRBV18
j_gene: TRBJ2-1
d_gene: NA
CDR3aa: CASSPAGALNNEQFF

v_gene: TRBV5-1
j_gene: TRBJ2-1
d_gene: NA
CDR3aa: CASRVYGNEQFF

v_gene: TRBV14
j_gene: TRBJ1-3
d_gene: TRBD1
CDR3aa: CASSELGTGGNWNTIYF

v_gene: TRBV5-1
j_gene: NA
d_gene: NA
CDR3aa: CASSLVGRECEQYF

v_gene: TRBV7-9
j_gene: TRBJ1-1
d_gene: NA
CDR3aa: CASSWRTPAEAFF

v_gene: TRBV5-8
j_gene: TRBJ2-7
d_gene: NA
CDR3aa: CASSLAPTYYEQYF

v_gene: TRBV12-3/TRBV12-4
j_gene: TRBJ2-7
d_gene: TRBD1
CDR3aa: CASSQQGKGAYEQYF

v_gene: TRBV10-3
j_gene: TRBJ1-2
d_gene: TRBD1
CDR3aa: CAISESKTGTGDGYTF

v_gene: TRBV5-1
j_gene: TRBJ2-7
d_gene: NA
CDR3aa: CASSSTTGEQYF

v_gene: TRBV7-2
j_gene: TRBJ2-5
d_gene: TRBD2
CDR3aa: CASSLGAGGLRETQYF

v_gene: TRBV29-1
j_gene: TRBJ2-7
d_gene: TRBD1
CDR3aa: CSAGQGSNEQYF

v_gene: TRBV20-1
j_gene: TRBJ2-6
d_gene: NA
CDR3aa: CSAVGRVRSGANVLTF

v_gene: TRBV3-1
j_gene: TRBJ2-1
d_gene: TRBD2
CDR3aa: CASSQAGLAATGNEQFF

v_gene: TRBV20-1
j_gene: TRBJ2-3
d_gene: NA
CDR3aa: CSAGNGGTDTQYF

v_gene: TRBV20-1
j_gene: TRBJ2-5
d_gene: TRBD2
CDR3aa: CSARDLGGWETQYF

v_gene: TRBV3-1
j_gene: TRBJ2-1
d_gene: TRBD2
CDR3aa: CASSQRSGGSYNEQFF

v_gene: TRBV4-3
j_gene: TRBJ2-5
d_gene: NA
CDR3aa: CASSQVWHQETQYF